A single sample is the source of the 10 T cell receptor beta chains below, sequenced in a study of low-dose radiotherapy and immunotherapy resistance in tumors. Alpha and beta chains were covered, as first-strand cDNA relied on TRAV- and TRBV-specific primers. TCRs were put through roughly 19 PCR cycles of amplification with Phusion. A constant-region primer and the V-primer adapter served as the primer pair. MiXCR was run by TCRdb on the reads, yielding one entry per CDR3 protein. Among roughly 38,000 distinct CDR3 sequences listed, about a fifth were seen once. Time point noted: after trial treatment. Treatment given: LDRT plus nivolumab, ipilimumab, low-dose cyclophosphamide and aspirin (RACIN trial). The input for sequencing was PBMCs, taken after low-dose radiotherapy plus immunotherapy. These receptors were collected from a female donor with ovarian cancer.

This clonotype was counted at least ten times. This rearrangement joins TRBV5-1 to TRBJ2-7; D call uncertain. CDR3 length: 14 residues. Trimming removed 0 bases from V and 0 bases from J, with 7 bases in between. The V gene's germline CDR1 is SGHRS and CDR2 YFSETQ. Written as DNA, the CDR3 is TGCGCCAGCAGCTTGGGCCAGACCTCCTACGAGCAGTACTTC. Translated, it gives CASSLGQTSYEQYF.

This clonotype has ten or more counts. The V gene is TRBV12-3 or TRBV12-4, the J gene TRBJ1-5; no clear D. The CDR3 consists of 16 residues. Trimming took 5 bases from V and 0 from J, leaving 14 bases between them. The CDR3 loop is CASSPAPPSSNQPQHF. Here the CDR3 DNA reads TGTGCCAGCAGTCCAGCCCCCCCGAGTAGCAATCAGCCCCAGCATTTT.

This clonotype was detected many times. The V call is TRBV3-1, the J call TRBJ1-6; 7 bases line up with TRBD1. The trim removed 1 base at V and 4 bases at J, leaving 7 bases unmatched. The CDR3 totals 17 residues. CDR1 is LGHDT and CDR2 is YNNKEL in the germline V gene (reference sequence). CDR3 region: CASSQVPQGFYNSPLHF. CDR3 nucleotides: TGTGCCAGCAGCCAAGTACCACAGGGGTTTTATAATTCACCCCTCCACTTT.

In this sample, this clonotype turned up many times. V is TRBV4-1 and J is TRBJ2-7; TRBD1 aligns across 9 bases. V shed 4 bases, J shed 2 bases, and the junction held 3 bases outside the gene matches. Germline V gene sequence: CDR1 MGHRA, CDR2 YSYEKL. The CDR3 runs to 14 residues. The CDR3 loop is CASSRGTGTYEQYF. The CDR3 nucleotides read TGCGCCAGCAGCCGGGGGACAGGGACCTACGAGCAGTACTTC.

This clonotype has only one observation. The CDR3 coding sequence is TGTGCCTGTCTTCCGAAGCGACAGGGGCCTCACGAGCAGTACTTC. Its translation: CACLPKRQGPHEQYF. The rearrangement links TRBV30 to TRBJ2-7; TRBD1 matches 8 bases. Germline CDR1 and CDR2: GTSNPN and SVGIG (reference sequence). The V segment lost 6 bases and the J segment 5 bases; nucleotides outside the gene matches: 15. The CDR3 contains 15 residues.

This clonotype was counted a few times. The gene calls are TRBV2 and TRBJ2-3; D not certain. This CDR3 comprises 13 residues. Trimming removed 6 bases from V and 5 bases from J, with 12 bases in between. Germline CDR1 SNHLY, CDR2 FYNNEI. In DNA form, the CDR3 reads TGTGCCAGCAGCCTCCGATTTAGAGATACGCAGTATTTT. This gives the protein CASSLRFRDTQYF.

For this clonotype: The DNA is omitted, as the CDR3 cannot be located on it reliably, and the CDR3 follows TCRdb's listing. CDR3 region: CDSSFYICSASPGQALGEQFF. V usage is TRBV5-4 and J usage is TRBJ2-1; the D call TRBD1 from the table was never checked on the DNA. The CDR3 has 21 residues if both end residues are counted. Germline V CDR1 and CDR2: SGHNT, YYREEE (reference sequence).

This clonotype was observed at least ten times. The J gene is TRBJ1-1, the V gene TRBV14, with D possibly TRBD1 on 5 matching bases. Trimming shortened V by 5 bases and J by 1 base, and 20 bases separated the two germline ends. Germline CDR1 and CDR2: SGHDN and FVKESK. This CDR3 has 17 residues. CDR3 sequence (DNA): TGTGCCAGCAGCGAAGTCGGGGGAGGGAACGGGAACACTGAAGCTTTCTTT. This gives the protein CASSEVGGGNGNTEAFF.

This clonotype was seen ten or more times. The V call is TRBV18, the J call TRBJ1-5; D gene unclear. Germline CDR1 and CDR2: KGHSH and LQKENI. CDR3 length: 13 amino acids. V lost 3 bases, J lost 4 bases, and 7 bases lay in between. CDR3 sequence: CASSPDANQPQHF. In nucleotides, the CDR3 is TGTGCCAGCTCACCGGACGCTAATCAGCCCCAGCATTTT. Together with reference TRBV18 and TRBJ1-5, the CDR3 gives the full variable domain: NAGVMQNPRHLVRRRGQEARLRCSPMKGHSHVYWYRQLPEEGLKFMVYLQKENIIDESGMPKERFSAEFPKEGPSILRIQQVVRGDSAAYFCASSPDANQPQHFGDGTRLSIL.

V usage is TRBV12-5 and J usage is TRBJ1-4; D unclear. Germline V lookup: CDR1 LGHNT, CDR2 FRNRAP. This CDR3 comprises 15 residues. The germline V and J ends were trimmed by 5 bases and 3 bases, with 13 bases remaining between them. CDR3 region: CASGPPSPSNEKLFF. The CDR3 region has the DNA TGTGCTAGTGGTCCCCCGTCTCCCTCTAATGAAAAACTGTTTTTT.